This TCR beta chain was sequenced in a study of T cell repertoires in cytomegalovirus infection. The wider study: Both recently identified HLA-C-restricted and well-studied HLA-B-restricted CMV epitopes were used in the study. Indications came from public TCR beta signatures; they pointed to CMV infection and to a matching HLA type.

Whole-study results and caveats: HLA-C-restricted, CMV-specific TCR beta clonotypes were dominant ex vivo.

TCRdb re-called the reads through MiXCR, storing one row per CDR3 protein. The top ten clones hold roughly 12% of a sample with about 920,000 distinct CDR3 sequences, approximately 33% of them seen once. About this clonotype: Its target is unknown.

Germline lookup yields CDR1 SGHRS and CDR2 YFSETQ. V shed 0 bases and J shed 2 bases, with 11 bases lying between them. The CDR3 is made up of 15 amino acids. The sequences come from cultured CD8+ T cells from PBMCs, collected from culture after CMV antigen stimulation. The sequence came from a human donor in good health (CMV status not recorded). Some clones in this sample may be carry-over from other donors' samples. The rearrangement joins TRBV5-1 to TRBJ1-1; possibly TRBD1 for D (5 bases). The CDR3 coding sequence is TGCGCCAGCAGCTTGGATTGGACACATAACACTGAAGCTTTCTTT. Its protein product is CASSLDWTHNTEAFF.